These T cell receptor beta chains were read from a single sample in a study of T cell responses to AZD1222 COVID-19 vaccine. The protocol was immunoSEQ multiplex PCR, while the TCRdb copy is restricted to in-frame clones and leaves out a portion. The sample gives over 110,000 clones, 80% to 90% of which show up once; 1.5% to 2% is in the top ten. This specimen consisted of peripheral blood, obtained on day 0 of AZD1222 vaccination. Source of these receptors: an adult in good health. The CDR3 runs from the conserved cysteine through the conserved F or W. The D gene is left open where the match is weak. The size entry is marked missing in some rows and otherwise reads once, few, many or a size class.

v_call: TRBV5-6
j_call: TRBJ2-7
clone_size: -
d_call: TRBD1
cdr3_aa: CASSLDRGREQYF
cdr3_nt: TGTGCCAGCAGTTTGGACAGGGGGAGAGAGCAGTACTTC

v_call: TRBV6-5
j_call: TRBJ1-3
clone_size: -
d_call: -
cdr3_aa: CASSPHRSGNTIYF
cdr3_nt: TGTGCCAGCAGTCCCCATCGCTCTGGAAACACCATATATTTT

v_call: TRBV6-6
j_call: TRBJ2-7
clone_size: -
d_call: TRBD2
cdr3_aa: CASSSTWTSGTYEQYF
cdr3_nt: TGTGCCAGCAGTTCCACCTGGACTAGCGGAACCTACGAGCAGTACTTC

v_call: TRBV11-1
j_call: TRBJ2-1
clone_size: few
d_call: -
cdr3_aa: CASSLDTRRNNEQFF
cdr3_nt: TGTGCCAGCAGCTTAGATACGCGGAGGAACAATGAGCAGTTCTTC

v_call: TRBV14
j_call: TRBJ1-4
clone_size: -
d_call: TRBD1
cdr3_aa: CASSQQTGRAGEKLFF
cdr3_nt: TGTGCCAGCAGCCAACAGACAGGGAGAGCGGGTGAAAAACTGTTTTTT

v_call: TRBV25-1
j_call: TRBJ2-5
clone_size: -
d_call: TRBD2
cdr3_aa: CASSETGGVARETQYF
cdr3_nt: TGTGCCAGCAGTGAAACTGGGGGGGTCGCACGAGAGACCCAGTACTTC

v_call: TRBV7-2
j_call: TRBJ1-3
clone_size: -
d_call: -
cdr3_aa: CASSSRSGSGNTIYF
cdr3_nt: TGTGCCAGCAGTTCCCGGTCGGGGTCCGGAAACACCATATATTTT

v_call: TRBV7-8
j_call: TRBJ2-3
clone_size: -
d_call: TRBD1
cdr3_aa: CASSFRDRVADTQYF
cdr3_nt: TGTGCCAGCAGCTTCCGGGACAGGGTGGCAGATACGCAGTATTTT

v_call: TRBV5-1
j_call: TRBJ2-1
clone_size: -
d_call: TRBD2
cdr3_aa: CASRRTSGGSSYNEQFF
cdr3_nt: TGCGCCAGCAGAAGGACTAGCGGGGGTAGCTCCTACAATGAGCAGTTCTTC

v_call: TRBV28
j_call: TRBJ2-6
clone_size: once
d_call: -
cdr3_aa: CASSPRPAEFSSGANVLTF
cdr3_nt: TGTGCCAGCAGCCCCCGTCCCGCAGAGTTTAGCTCTGGGGCCAACGTCCTGACTTTC

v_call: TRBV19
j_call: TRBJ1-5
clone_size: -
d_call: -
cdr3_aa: CASESETGRSNQPQHF
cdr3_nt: TGTGCCAGCGAGTCAGAGACCGGTCGGAGCAATCAGCCCCAGCATTTT

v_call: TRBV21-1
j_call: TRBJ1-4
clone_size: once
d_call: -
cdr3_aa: CASSKARTLAEVELFF
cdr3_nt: TGTGCCAGCAGCAAAGCGCGAACACTTGCTGAAGTTGAACTGTTTTTT

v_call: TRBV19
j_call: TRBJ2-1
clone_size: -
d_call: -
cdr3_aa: CASSIDPTRVHEQFF
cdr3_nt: TGTGCCAGTAGTATAGATCCCACTAGGGTTCATGAGCAGTTCTTC

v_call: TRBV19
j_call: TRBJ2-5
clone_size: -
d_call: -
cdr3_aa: CASSTQRETQYF
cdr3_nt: TGTGCCAGTAGTACCCAGAGAGAGACCCAGTACTTC

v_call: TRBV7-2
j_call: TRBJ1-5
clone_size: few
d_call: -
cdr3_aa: CASSLRGDQPQHF
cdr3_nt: TGTGCCAGCAGCTTAAGGGGGGATCAGCCCCAGCATTTT

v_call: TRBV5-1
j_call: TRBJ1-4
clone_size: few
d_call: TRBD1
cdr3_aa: CASRRDRGEKLFF
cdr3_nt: TGCGCCAGCAGGAGGGACAGGGGTGAAAAACTGTTTTTT

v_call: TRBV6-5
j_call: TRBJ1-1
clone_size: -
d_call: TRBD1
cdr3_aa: CASSHPGTANTEAFF
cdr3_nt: TGTGCCAGCAGTCACCCCGGGACAGCGAACACTGAAGCTTTCTTT

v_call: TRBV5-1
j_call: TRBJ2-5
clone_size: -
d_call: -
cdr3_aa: CASSFMETQYF
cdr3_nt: TGCGCCAGCAGCTTTATGGAGACCCAGTACTTC

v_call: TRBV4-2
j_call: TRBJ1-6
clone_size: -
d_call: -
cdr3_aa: CASSQELVQADYNSPLHF
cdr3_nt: TGTGCCAGCAGCCAAGAATTGGTACAGGCCGACTATAATTCACCCCTCCACTTT

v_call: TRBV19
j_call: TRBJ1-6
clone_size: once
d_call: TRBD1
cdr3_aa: CASSGQGYSPLHF
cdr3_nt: TGTGCCAGCTCAGGACAGGGCTATTCACCCCTCCACTTT

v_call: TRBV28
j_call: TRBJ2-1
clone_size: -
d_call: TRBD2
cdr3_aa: CASSFSWGGRAYNEQFF
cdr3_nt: TGTGCCAGCAGTTTCAGCTGGGGCGGGAGGGCCTACAATGAGCAGTTCTTC

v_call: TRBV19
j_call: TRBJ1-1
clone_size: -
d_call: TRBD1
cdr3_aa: CASSDRVNTEAFF
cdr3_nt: TGTGCCAGTAGTGACAGGGTAAACACTGAAGCTTTCTTT

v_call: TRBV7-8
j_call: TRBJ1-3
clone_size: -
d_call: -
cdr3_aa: CASSLEGVRGNTIYF
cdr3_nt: TGTGCCAGCAGCTTAGAAGGAGTAAGAGGAAACACCATATATTTT

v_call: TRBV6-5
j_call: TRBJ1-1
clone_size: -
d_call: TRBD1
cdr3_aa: CASSPGTGLNTEAFF
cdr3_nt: TGTGCCAGCAGTCCCGGGACAGGGTTGAACACTGAAGCTTTCTTT

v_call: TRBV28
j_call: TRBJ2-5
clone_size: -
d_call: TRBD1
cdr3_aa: CASSLDRVETQYF
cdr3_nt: TGTGCCAGCAGTTTAGACAGGGTGGAGACCCAGTACTTC

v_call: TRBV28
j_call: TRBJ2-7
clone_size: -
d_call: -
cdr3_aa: CASSPSGTTKEQYF
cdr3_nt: TGTGCCAGCAGTCCATCCGGGACGACAAAAGAGCAGTACTTC

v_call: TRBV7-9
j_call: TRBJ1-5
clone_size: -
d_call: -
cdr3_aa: CASSFDTGIQPQHF
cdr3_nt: TGTGCCAGCAGCTTTGATACGGGAATTCAGCCCCAGCATTTT

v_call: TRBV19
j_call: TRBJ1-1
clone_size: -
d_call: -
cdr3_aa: CASRRTANTEAFF
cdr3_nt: TGTGCCAGTAGAAGGACAGCGAACACTGAAGCTTTCTTT

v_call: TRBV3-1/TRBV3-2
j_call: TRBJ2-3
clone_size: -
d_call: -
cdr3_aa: CASRRGAGDTQYF
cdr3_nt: TGTGCCAGCAGGAGAGGAGCGGGAGATACGCAGTATTTT

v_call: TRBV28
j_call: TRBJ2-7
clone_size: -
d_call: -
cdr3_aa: CASSSDRTLSYEQYF
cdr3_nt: TGTGCCAGCAGTTCCGACAGGACCCTCTCCTACGAGCAGTACTTC

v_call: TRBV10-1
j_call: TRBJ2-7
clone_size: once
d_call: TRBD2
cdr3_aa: CASSEWGGTSGRAYEQYF
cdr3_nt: TGCGCCAGCTCAGAGTGGGGTGGGACTAGCGGGAGGGCCTACGAGCAGTACTTC

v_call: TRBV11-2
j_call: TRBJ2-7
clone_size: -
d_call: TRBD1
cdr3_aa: CASSPIMRTGDSYEQYF
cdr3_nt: TGTGCCAGCAGCCCTATTATGAGGACAGGGGATTCCTACGAGCAGTACTTC

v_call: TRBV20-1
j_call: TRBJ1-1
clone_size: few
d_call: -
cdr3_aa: CSASSRLTEAFF
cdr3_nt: TGCAGTGCTAGTAGCAGACTTACTGAAGCTTTCTTT

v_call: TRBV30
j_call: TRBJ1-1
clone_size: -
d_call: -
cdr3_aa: CAWSEGENTEAFF
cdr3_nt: TGTGCCTGGAGTGAAGGGGAGAACACTGAAGCTTTCTTT

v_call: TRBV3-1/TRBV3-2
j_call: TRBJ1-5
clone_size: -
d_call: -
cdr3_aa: CASSQRGNQPQHF
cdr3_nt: TGTGCCAGCAGCCAACGCGGCAATCAGCCCCAGCATTTT

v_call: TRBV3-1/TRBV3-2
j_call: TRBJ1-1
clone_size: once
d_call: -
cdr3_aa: CASSYYHGLNTEAFF
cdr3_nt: TGTGCCAGCAGCTACTACCATGGTCTGAACACTGAAGCTTTCTTT

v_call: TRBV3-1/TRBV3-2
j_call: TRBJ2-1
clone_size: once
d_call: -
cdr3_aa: CASSQGRGPYNEQFF
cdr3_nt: TGTGCCAGCAGCCAAGGGCGGGGGCCCTACAATGAGCAGTTCTTC

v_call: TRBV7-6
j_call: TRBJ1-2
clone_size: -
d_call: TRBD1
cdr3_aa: CASRPIQGTSYGYTF
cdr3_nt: TGTGCCAGCAGGCCCATACAGGGGACCAGCTATGGCTACACCTTC

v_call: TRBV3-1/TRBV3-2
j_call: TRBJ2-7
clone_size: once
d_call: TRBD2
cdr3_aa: CASSQGGSRTYEQYF
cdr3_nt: TGTGCCAGCAGCCAGGGAGGGAGTAGAACCTACGAGCAGTACTTC

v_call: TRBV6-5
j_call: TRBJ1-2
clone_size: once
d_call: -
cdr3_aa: CASTRDSTTYGYTF
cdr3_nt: TGTGCCAGCACAAGAGACAGCACGACCTATGGCTACACCTTC

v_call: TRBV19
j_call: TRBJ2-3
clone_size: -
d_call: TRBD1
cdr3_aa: CASKAGGFTDTQYF
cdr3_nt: TGTGCCAGTAAGGCAGGGGGCTTCACAGATACGCAGTATTTT

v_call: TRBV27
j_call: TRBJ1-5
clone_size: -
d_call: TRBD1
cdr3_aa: CASSSRGQEYQPQHF
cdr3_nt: TGTGCCAGCAGTTCCCGGGGACAGGAGTATCAGCCCCAGCATTTT

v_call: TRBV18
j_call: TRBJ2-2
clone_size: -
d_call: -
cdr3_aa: CASSPSRQHRRTGELFF
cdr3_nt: TGTGCCAGCTCACCATCTCGACAACATCGGCGCACCGGGGAGCTGTTTTTT

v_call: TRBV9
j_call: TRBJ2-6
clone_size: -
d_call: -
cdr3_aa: CASSVAVTGANVLTF
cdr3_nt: TGTGCCAGCAGCGTAGCAGTGACGGGGGCCAACGTCCTGACTTTC

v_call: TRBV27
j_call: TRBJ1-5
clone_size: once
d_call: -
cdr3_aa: CASSAAINRGQPQHF
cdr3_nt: TGTGCCAGCAGTGCTGCAATTAATCGGGGCCAGCCCCAGCATTTT

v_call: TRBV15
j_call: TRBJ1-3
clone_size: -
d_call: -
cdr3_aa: CATSRDRMVSGNTIYF
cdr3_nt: TGTGCCACCAGCAGAGATCGGATGGTCTCTGGAAACACCATATATTTT

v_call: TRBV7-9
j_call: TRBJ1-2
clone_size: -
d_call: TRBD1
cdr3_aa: CASSRRDSWYGYTF
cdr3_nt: TGTGCCAGCAGCCGCCGGGACAGCTGGTATGGCTACACCTTC

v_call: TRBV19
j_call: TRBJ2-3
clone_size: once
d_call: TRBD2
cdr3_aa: CASSGGGADTQYF
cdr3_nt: TGTGCCAGTTCCGGCGGGGGGGCGGATACGCAGTATTTT

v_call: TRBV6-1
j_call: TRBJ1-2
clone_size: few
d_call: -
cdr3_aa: CASSEVWTDGYTF
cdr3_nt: TGTGCCAGCAGTGAAGTCTGGACCGATGGCTACACCTTC

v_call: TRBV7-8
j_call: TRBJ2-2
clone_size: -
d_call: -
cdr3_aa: CASSARVLNGELFF
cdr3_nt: TGTGCCAGCAGCGCCAGGGTTCTAAACGGGGAGCTGTTTTTT

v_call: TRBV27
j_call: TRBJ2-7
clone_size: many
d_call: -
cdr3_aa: CASSDGVSFYEQYF
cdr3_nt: TGTGCCAGCAGTGACGGAGTTTCTTTCTACGAGCAGTACTTC

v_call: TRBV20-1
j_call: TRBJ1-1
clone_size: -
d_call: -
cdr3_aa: CSARASAEAFF
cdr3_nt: TGCAGTGCACGGGCTTCGGCTGAAGCTTTCTTT

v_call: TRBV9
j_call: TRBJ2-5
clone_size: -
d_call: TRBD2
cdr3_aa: CASSAGGGRAETQYF
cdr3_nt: TGTGCCAGCAGCGCCGGGGGAGGGCGGGCAGAGACCCAGTACTTC

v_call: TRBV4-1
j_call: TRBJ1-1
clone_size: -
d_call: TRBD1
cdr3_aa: CASSQGTGGANTEAFF
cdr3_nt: TGCGCCAGCAGCCAAGGGACAGGGGGCGCGAACACTGAAGCTTTCTTT